Below, 32 T cell receptor beta chains from the same sample are listed, as sequenced in a study of blood T cells in healthy people across ages. A J-beta primer mix and a sample-barcoded 5' primer were used in a second PCR of roughly 7 to 12 cycles. TCRdb independently ran MiXCR on the 5' RACE reads; one entry per CDR3 protein. The sample shows about 970,000 distinct CDR3 sequences, roughly 51% of them seen only once. The sequenced sample was blood. These TCRs come from a woman in her sixties or seventies in good health.

This clonotype has more than one count but fewer than ten. V is TRBV6-5 and J is TRBJ2-1, with TRBD2 identical over 13 bases. The CDR3 spans 17 residues. Looked up from germline, CDR1 is MNHEY and CDR2 is SVGAGI. V lost 6 bases to trimming and J lost 6 bases; unmatched junction nucleotides: 11. The CDR3 DNA reads as TGTGCCAGCAGGGGTACTAGCGGGAGGGCCCTGTTCAATGAGCAGTTCTTC. It yields the protein CASRGTSGRALFNEQFF.

The CDR3 sequence: CSVEGTGSTYEQYF. The CDR3 coding sequence is TGCAGCGTTGAGGGAACAGGGTCCACCTACGAGCAGTACTTC. The chain recombines TRBV29-1 with TRBJ2-7; maybe TRBD1 (6 bases). V was shortened by 3 bases and J by 2 bases, with 14 bases between the two germline ends. Germline V gene data show CDR1 as SQVTM and CDR2 as ANQGSEA. The CDR3 length is 14 residues.

V is TRBV6-5 and J is TRBJ1-1; TRBD1 is a possible D gene (5 bases). Germline CDR1 MNHEY, CDR2 SVGAGI. The CDR3 runs to 15 residues. Trimming took 2 bases from V and 4 from J, leaving 14 bases between them. As DNA, the CDR3 is TGTGCCAGCAGTTACCCGAGGGGCTCGGGCACTGAAGCTTTCTTT. This sequence encodes CASSYPRGSGTEAFF.

This clonotype was counted only a few times. The chain recombines TRBV20-1 with TRBJ2-7; maybe TRBD2 (5 bases). Germline loops: CDR1 DFQATT, CDR2 SNEGSKA (reference sequence). The CDR3 length is 14 residues. V was clipped by 0 bases and J by 7 bases, with 16 bases between them. The CDR3: CSARDFPGSGEQYF. The CDR3 DNA sequence: TGCAGTGCTAGAGATTTTCCGGGCTCGGGGGAGCAGTACTTC.

This clonotype was observed a handful of times. The rearrangement uses TRBV7-2 and TRBJ2-7; D unclear. Trimming took 2 bases from V and 3 from J, leaving 11 bases between them. CDR3 size: 14 residues. Germline V gene lookup returns CDR1 SGHTA and CDR2 FQGNSA. DNA of the CDR3: TGTGCCAGCAGCTTAAATAACTTATTCTACGAGCAGTACTTC. The encoded protein is CASSLNNLFYEQYF.

This chain links TRBV12-3 or TRBV12-4 with TRBJ1-5, with 8 bases lining up with TRBD1. CDR3 length: 15 residues. The junction had 6 bases not matched to a gene; V was cut back by 4 bases and J by 4 bases. CDR3 sequence (DNA): TGTGCCAGCAGTTCCGACAGGGGCGGGAATCAGCCCCAGCATTTT. Its translation is CASSSDRGGNQPQHF.

This chain joins TRBV27 and TRBJ2-7; D is unclear. This CDR3 has 16 residues. Trimming stripped 5 bases from V and 7 bases from J, with 24 bases between. Germline CDR1 MNHEY, CDR2 SMNVEV (reference sequence). The CDR3 DNA reads as TGTGCCAGCAGTCCCCGTTCGGGTGGCTCCCACAATGAGCAGTACTTC. This translates into CASSPRSGGSHNEQYF.

The chain joins TRBV2 to TRBJ2-1; 8 nucleotides line up with TRBD2. V shed 10 bases and J 3 bases; nucleotides not matched to a gene: 11. CDR3 length: 15 amino acids. Germline CDR1 and CDR2: SNHLY and FYNNEI. This chain's CDR3 is CAITRSGMVYNEQFF. CDR3 nucleotide sequence: TGTGCCATCACCCGTAGCGGGATGGTCTACAATGAGCAGTTCTTC.

This clonotype occurred a few times. The chain employs TRBV7-2 and TRBJ2-1; 9 bases are a match to TRBD1. The CDR3 has 15 amino acids. Trimming at V came to 1 base and at J to 8 bases, leaving 6 bases not matched to a gene. Germline CDR1 and CDR2: SGHTA and FQGNSA. The CDR3 sequence: CASSLGWDRAYEQFF. CDR3 DNA: TGTGCCAGCAGCTTAGGGTGGGACAGGGCCTATGAGCAGTTCTTC.

V usage is TRBV5-1 and J usage is TRBJ2-1, with D maybe TRBD1 (5 bases). Germline CDR1 and CDR2: SGHRS and YFSETQ. The CDR3 totals 14 residues. Trimming took off 0 bases at V and 10 bases at J, with 14 bases between the two ends. CDR3 loop: CASSLGTPQREQFF. The CDR3 DNA is TGCGCCAGCAGCTTGGGGACACCTCAGAGGGAGCAGTTCTTC.

This clonotype was seen only a few times. This chain uses TRBV28 with TRBJ2-5; TRBD1 matches 10 bases. V gave up 7 bases and J gave up 3 bases; unmatched junction bases: 8. Per germline, CDR1 MDHEN and CDR2 SYDVKM. This CDR3 is built from 15 residues. The DNA of the CDR3 is TGTGCCAGCATCCCCCTCGGACAGGGGGAAGAGACCCAGTACTTC. Translating it yields CASIPLGQGEETQYF.

This clonotype was detected a few times. CDR3 in DNA: TGTGCCAGCAGCCGAGAACTTACAGGCCAGTACTTC. It encodes CASSRELTGQYF. The chain employs TRBV3-1 and TRBJ2-5; D perhaps matches TRBD1 (5 bases). Germline assignment: CDR1 LGHDT and CDR2 YNNKEL (reference sequence). The CDR3 contains 12 residues. V lost 4 bases and J 10 bases, leaving 13 bases between the germline ends.

This chain connects TRBV18 to TRBJ2-2; unclear D gene. Germline V gives CDR1 KGHSH, CDR2 LQKENI. Between the trimmed V and J ends, which lost 0 bases and 1 base, there was a span of 6 bases. CDR3 length: 15 residues. The CDR3 region is CASSPPSRNTGELFF. The CDR3 nucleotides are TGTGCCAGCTCACCACCGAGCAGGAACACCGGGGAGCTGTTTTTT.

J is TRBJ1-2 and V is TRBV4-1; a possible D gene is TRBD1 (6 bases). The CDR3 runs 14 residues. Between the trimmed V and J ends, which lost 2 bases and 4 bases, there was a span of 11 bases. Germline V gene sequence: CDR1 MGHRA, CDR2 YSYEKL. DNA for the CDR3: TGCGCCAGCAGCCAACATGACAGGTCCTATGGCTACACCTTC. Its protein is CASSQHDRSYGYTF.

This clonotype has a handful of counts. This sequence joins TRBV3-1 and TRBJ1-1; D may be TRBD1 (6 bases). V gave up 3 bases and J gave up 8 bases, with 10 bases separating them. The CDR3 has 12 residues. Per the germline V gene, CDR1 is LGHDT and CDR2 is YNNKEL (reference sequence). CDR3 amino acids: CASSQADREAFF. CDR3 coding DNA: TGTGCCAGCAGCCAGGCCGACAGGGAAGCTTTCTTT.

The rearrangement uses TRBV4-2 and TRBJ2-7; TRBD1 aligns across 7 bases. The CDR3 is 14 residues long. The germline V gene encodes CDR1 LGHNA and CDR2 YNFKEQ. Trimming cost V 3 bases and J 6 bases; bases outside gene matches: 8. The CDR3 spells CASSQGRDRVEQYF. The CDR3, as DNA: TGTGCCAGCAGCCAGGGACGAGACAGGGTCGAGCAGTACTTC.

The J gene is TRBJ2-3, the V gene TRBV12-3 or TRBV12-4, with TRBD2 matching over 8 bases. The CDR3 consists of 15 residues. The V and J ends lost 6 bases and 4 bases, in that order; junction bases with no gene match: 9. DNA of the CDR3: TGTGCCAGCAGAGCAGGACTAGCCCCCTCAGATACGCAGTATTTT. Translation: CASRAGLAPSDTQYF.

V gene TRBV20-1 combines with J gene TRBJ2-3; a possible D gene is TRBD2 (6 bases). Per the germline V gene, CDR1 is DFQATT and CDR2 is SNEGSKA (reference sequence). The CDR3 loop spans 14 amino acids. V gave up 3 bases and J gave up 2 bases, with 12 bases separating them. The CDR3 DNA is TGCAGTGCTAGCGGGAGCGCTACCACAGATACGCAGTATTTT. Protein: CSASGSATTDTQYF.

This sequence joins TRBV27 and TRBJ2-1; the match to TRBD2 covers 11 bases. This CDR3 is built from 15 residues. With V trimmed by 5 bases and J by 9 bases, 9 bases remained unmatched. Germline-derived CDR1 and CDR2 are MNHEY and SMNVEV (reference sequence). The CDR3 here is CASSPSTSGKSEQFF. CDR3 bases: TGTGCCAGCAGTCCGTCGACTAGCGGGAAGAGTGAGCAGTTCTTC.

The chain combines TRBV7-9 with TRBJ2-7; weak D call: TRBD2 (6 bases). Germline CDR1 SEHNR, CDR2 FQNEAQ (reference sequence). This CDR3 region has 17 residues. V was pared by 1 base and J by 4 bases, with 20 bases between. The CDR3 DNA reads as TGTGCCAGCAGCTTAGTAGTCCCCCCGGGGGAGTTGTACGAGCAGTACTTC. Translated: CASSLVVPPGELYEQYF.

This chain joins TRBV12-3 or TRBV12-4 and TRBJ2-3; 13 bases line up with TRBD2. V gave up 4 bases and J gave up 5 bases; unmatched junction bases: 9. The CDR3 covers 17 residues. The CDR3 DNA reads TGTGCCAGCAGTTCCTTACTAGCGGGAGGGCCCGTAGATACGCAGTATTTT. Encoded protein: CASSSLLAGGPVDTQYF.

This clonotype was seen only a few times. The rearrangement links TRBV4-2 to TRBJ2-1; perhaps TRBD2 as D (5 bases). V gave up 1 base and J gave up 8 bases, with 15 bases separating them. Germline V gene lookup returns CDR1 LGHNA and CDR2 YNFKEQ. The CDR3 is 15 residues long. CDR3 protein: CASSQVGWSGDEQFF. CDR3 DNA: TGTGCCAGCAGCCAAGTCGGATGGTCCGGGGATGAGCAGTTCTTC.

The chain couples TRBV29-1 to TRBJ2-5; maybe TRBD2 (5 bases). The DNA end favors TRBJ2-7, so the J call may be wrong. From germline, CDR1 is SQVTM and CDR2 ANQGSEA. The CDR3 extends over 11 amino acids. The CDR3 DNA is TGCAGCGGGTCCGGGACCTACGAGCAGTACTTC. Protein product: CSGSGTYEQYF.

The chain carries TRBV29-1 and TRBJ2-1; weak D call: TRBD1 (6 bases). Germline V lookup: CDR1 SQVTM, CDR2 ANQGSEA. V was clipped by 7 bases and J by 4 bases, with 14 bases between them. CDR3 length equals 13 residues. CDR3 residues: CSARGQGYNEQFF. The CDR3 nucleotides are TGCAGCGCCAGGGGCCAGGGGTACAATGAGCAGTTCTTC.

The J gene is TRBJ2-1, the V gene TRBV20-1; D might be TRBD2 (6 bases). Per germline, CDR1 DFQATT and CDR2 SNEGSKA (reference sequence). The length of the CDR3 is 14 residues. Deletions cut 0 bases from V and 9 bases from J, with 15 bases between. The CDR3 DNA follows: TGCAGTGCTAGAGAGGGGCCCCTGGAGGGTGAGCAGTTCTTC. As protein: CSAREGPLEGEQFF.

This chain connects TRBV27 to TRBJ2-7, with 8 bases matching TRBD2. J was trimmed by 5 bases and V by 8 bases; bases with no gene match: 11. CDR3 length: 14 residues. Germline V CDR1 and CDR2: MNHEY, SMNVEV (reference sequence). As DNA, the CDR3 is TGTGCCAGCTATGGCAGCGGGAGTCCCCACGAGCAGTACTTC. Residues: CASYGSGSPHEQYF.

This clonotype was observed a few times. This chain uses TRBV20-1 with TRBJ2-1; possibly TRBD2 for D (6 bases). Germline CDR1 is DFQATT and CDR2 is SNEGSKA (reference sequence). V lost 3 bases to trimming and J lost 3 bases, with 12 bases between them. The CDR3 loop spans 14 amino acids. The CDR3 here is CSARPGTLYNEQFF. Written as DNA, the CDR3 is TGCAGTGCTAGGCCCGGGACTCTCTACAATGAGCAGTTCTTC.

V is TRBV4-2 and J is TRBJ2-1, with 10 bases lining up with TRBD2. The ends lost 0 bases at V and 3 bases at J; junction bases unmatched: 5. The CDR3 is made up of 17 amino acids. CDR1 is LGHNA and CDR2 is YNFKEQ in the germline V gene. The CDR3 region has the DNA TGTGCCAGCAGCCAAGAATTGCCTAGCGGGAGCTACAATGAGCAGTTCTTC. Its protein product is CASSQELPSGSYNEQFF.

This chain joins TRBV4-3 and TRBJ2-1; no definite D call. Germline CDR1 reads LGHNA; CDR2 reads YSLEER. The length of the CDR3 is 14 residues. V lost 3 bases, J lost 2 bases, and 8 bases lay in between. The CDR3 DNA sequence: TGCGCCAGCAGCCAGCGGAAAACCTACAATGAGCAGTTCTTC. It is translated as CASSQRKTYNEQFF.

This clonotype was observed a handful of times. DNA of the CDR3: TGTGCCAGCAGCTTAACGCCCCTCGTAGGCGGGGATGAGCAGTTCTTC. Its translation is CASSLTPLVGGDEQFF. The chain employs TRBV7-3 and TRBJ2-1; a possible D gene is TRBD2 (6 bases). The CDR3 contains 16 residues. Germline V lookup: CDR1 SGHTA, CDR2 FQGTGA. With 0 bases removed from V and 8 bases from J, the gap between germline ends came to 17 bases.

J is TRBJ2-7 and V is TRBV12-3 or TRBV12-4; D might be TRBD1 or TRBD2, each matching 5 bases. The DNA matches TRBJ2-1 better at its end, which makes the J call doubtful. CDR3 length equals 13 residues. CDR3 nucleotide sequence: TGTGCCAGCAGTTTCAGGGAGAGGGGTGAGCAGTTCTTC. It is translated as CASSFRERGEQFF.

This clonotype showed up just a few times. This chain connects TRBV20-1 to TRBJ2-5; D unresolved. The germline CDR1 and CDR2 sequences are DFQATT and SNEGSKA (reference sequence). This CDR3 has 15 residues. V lost 1 base to trimming and J lost 2 bases, with 14 bases between them. The CDR3 DNA reads TGCAGTGCTAGAGCGGACCCACTGGTTCAAGAGACCCAGTACTTC. It specifies CSARADPLVQETQYF.